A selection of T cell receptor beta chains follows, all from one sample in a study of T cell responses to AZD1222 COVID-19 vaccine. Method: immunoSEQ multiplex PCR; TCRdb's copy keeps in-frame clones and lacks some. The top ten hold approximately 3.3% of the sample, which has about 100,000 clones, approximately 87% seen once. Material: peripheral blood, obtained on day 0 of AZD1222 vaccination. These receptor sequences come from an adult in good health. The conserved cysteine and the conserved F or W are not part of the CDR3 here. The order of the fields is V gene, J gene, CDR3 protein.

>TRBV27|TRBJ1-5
ASSDRRDQPQH
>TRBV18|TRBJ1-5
ASSPTVNQPQH
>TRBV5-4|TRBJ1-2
ASSFGSYYGYT
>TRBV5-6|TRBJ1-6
ASSFGSSYNSPLH
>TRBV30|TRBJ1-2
AWNRAAYGYT
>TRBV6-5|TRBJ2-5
ASSTRDSSETQY
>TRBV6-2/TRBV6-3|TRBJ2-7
ASSSSSYEQY
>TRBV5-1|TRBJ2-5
ASSLAGSGGQETQY
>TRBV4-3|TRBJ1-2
ASSQAAFYGYT
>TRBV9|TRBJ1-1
ASSVEGAVTGTEAF
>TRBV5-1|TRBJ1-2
ASSQTWTTAIYYGYT
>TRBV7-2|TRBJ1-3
ASSPQGQGAGNTIY
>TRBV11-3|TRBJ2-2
ASSLTGRNGELF
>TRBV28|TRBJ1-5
ASTSATGVHQPQH